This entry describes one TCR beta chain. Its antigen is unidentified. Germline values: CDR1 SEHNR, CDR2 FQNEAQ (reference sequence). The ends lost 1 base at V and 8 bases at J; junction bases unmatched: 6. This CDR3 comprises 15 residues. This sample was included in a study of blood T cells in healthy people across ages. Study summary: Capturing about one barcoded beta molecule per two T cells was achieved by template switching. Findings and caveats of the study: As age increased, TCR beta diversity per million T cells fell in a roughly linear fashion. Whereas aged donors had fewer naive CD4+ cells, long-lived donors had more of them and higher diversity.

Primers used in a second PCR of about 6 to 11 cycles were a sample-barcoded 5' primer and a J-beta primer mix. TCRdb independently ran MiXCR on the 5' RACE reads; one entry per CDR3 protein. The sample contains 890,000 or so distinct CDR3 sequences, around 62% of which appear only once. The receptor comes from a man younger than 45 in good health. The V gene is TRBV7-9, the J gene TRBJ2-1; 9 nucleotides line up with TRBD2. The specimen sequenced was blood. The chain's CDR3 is CASSLVAGGSDEQFF. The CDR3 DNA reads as TGTGCCAGCAGCTTAGTTGCGGGGGGGAGCGATGAGCAGTTCTTC.